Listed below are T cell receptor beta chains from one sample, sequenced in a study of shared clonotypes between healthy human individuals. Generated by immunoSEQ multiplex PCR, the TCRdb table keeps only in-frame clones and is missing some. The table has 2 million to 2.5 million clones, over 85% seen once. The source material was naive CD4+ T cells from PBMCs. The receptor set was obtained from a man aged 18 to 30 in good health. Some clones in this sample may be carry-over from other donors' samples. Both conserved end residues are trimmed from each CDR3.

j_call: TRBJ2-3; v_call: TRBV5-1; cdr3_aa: ASSLAEGTDTQY
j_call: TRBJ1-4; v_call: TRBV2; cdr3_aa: ASSQVPGTDVL
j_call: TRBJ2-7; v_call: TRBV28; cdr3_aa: ASSFEYSYEQY
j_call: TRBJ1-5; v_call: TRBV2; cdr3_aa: ASRRDRGTGNQPQH
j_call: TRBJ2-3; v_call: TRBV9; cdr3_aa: ASGSGRVPDTQY
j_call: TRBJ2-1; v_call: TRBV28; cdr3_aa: ASSLWAGSSYNEQF
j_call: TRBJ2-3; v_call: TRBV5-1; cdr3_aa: ASSSGLDTQY
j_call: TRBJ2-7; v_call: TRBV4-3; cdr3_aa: ASSHTRVASYEQY
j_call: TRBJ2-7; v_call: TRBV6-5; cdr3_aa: ASSQTAAAYEQY
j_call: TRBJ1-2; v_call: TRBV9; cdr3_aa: ASSVAEQGYGYT
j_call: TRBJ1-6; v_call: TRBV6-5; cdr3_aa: ASSYGDNSYNSPLH
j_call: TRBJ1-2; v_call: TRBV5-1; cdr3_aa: ASSWTSQGVYGYT
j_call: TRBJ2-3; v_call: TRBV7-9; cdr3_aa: ASSLFPGPTDTQY
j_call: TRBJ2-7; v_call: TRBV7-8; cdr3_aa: ASSLGLNPSGRSSYEQY
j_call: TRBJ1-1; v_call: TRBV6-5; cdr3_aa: ASSHPMTGRAF
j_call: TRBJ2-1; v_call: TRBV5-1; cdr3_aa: ASSLRENNEQF
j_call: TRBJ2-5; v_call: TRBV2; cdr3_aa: ASTPSGGQWGTQY
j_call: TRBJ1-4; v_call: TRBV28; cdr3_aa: ASSYLQPGLNEKLF
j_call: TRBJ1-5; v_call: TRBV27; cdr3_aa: ASNPMTPSNQPQH
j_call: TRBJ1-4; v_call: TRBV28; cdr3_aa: ASSPPGGRATNEKLF
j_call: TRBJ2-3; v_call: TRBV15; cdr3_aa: ATSRSYTDTQY
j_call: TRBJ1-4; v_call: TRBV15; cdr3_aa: ATSRDPTTVANEKLF
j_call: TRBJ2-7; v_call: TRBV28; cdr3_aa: ASSTSQSSYEQY
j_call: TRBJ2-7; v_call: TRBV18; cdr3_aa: ASSGTEGYEQY
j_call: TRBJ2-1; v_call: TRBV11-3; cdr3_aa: ASSLDSAGEGNEQF
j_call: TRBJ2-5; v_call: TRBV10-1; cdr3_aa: ASSTGVRETQY
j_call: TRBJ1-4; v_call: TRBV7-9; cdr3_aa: ASSPGQGELEKLF
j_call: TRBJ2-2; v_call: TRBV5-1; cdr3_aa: ASSLALSGTDTGELF
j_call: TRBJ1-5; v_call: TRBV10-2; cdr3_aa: ASSETTSNNQPQH
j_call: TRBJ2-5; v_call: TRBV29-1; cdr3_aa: SLLTQGAVETQY
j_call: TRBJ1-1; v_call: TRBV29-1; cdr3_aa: SGISGSRTEAF
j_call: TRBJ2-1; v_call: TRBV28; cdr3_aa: ASGTGPLNVF
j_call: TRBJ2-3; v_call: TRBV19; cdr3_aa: ASSIPTDTQY
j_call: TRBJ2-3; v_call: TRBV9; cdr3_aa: ASSPRPASASTDTQY
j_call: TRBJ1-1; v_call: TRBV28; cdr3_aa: ASSLWAGRNLNTEAF
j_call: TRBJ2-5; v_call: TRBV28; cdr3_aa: ATRRGEKTQY
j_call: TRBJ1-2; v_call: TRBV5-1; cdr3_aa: ASSRRTESYGYT
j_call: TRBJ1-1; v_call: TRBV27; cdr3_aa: ASSLSWEQSGLAF
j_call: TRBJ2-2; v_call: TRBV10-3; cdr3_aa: AISAPGRNTGELF
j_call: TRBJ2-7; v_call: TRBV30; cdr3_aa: AWRYDDEQY
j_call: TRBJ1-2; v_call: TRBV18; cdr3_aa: ASSPRLTGTTTNYGYT